This T cell receptor (beta chain) appears in the sequencing data of a study of response to subunit inactivated influenza vaccine. Overall study findings and caveats: Authors suggested each seasonal influenza vaccination recruits few new T cells.

MiXCR was run by TCRdb on the RT-PCR reads, yielding one entry per CDR3 protein. The sample consists of around 500,000 distinct CDR3 sequences, approximately 9.9% of them appearing once. This clonotype occurred a few times. Its antigen is still unknown. This sequence was found in a man aged 50 to 60 who received an inactivated influenza vaccine. The input for sequencing was PBMCs from blood, taken 45 days after vaccination.

CDR3 sequence (DNA): TGTGCCAGCAGCTTAGCGATAGGGTTTGCTGGGGCCAACGTCCTGACTTTC. Residues: CASSLAIGFAGANVLTF. The chain couples TRBV7-8 to TRBJ2-6; D unresolved. This CDR3 contains 17 residues. V lost 0 bases to trimming and J lost 2 bases, with 11 bases between them. Germline V gene lookup returns CDR1 SGHVS and CDR2 FQNEAQ.